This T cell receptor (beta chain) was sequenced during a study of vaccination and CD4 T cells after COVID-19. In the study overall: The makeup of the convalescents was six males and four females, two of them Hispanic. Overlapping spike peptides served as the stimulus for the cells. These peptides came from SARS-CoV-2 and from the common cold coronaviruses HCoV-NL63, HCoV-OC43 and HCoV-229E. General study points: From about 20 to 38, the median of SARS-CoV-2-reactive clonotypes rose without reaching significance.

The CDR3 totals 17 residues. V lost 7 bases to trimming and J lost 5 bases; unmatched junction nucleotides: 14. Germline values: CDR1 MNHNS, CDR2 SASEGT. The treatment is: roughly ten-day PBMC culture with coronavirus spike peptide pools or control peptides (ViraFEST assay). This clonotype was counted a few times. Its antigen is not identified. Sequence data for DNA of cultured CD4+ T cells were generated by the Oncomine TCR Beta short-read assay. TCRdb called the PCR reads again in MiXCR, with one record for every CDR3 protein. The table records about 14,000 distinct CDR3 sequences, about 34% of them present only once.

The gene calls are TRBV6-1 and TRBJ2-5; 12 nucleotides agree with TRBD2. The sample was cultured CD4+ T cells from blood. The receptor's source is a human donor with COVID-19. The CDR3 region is CASILGASGGARETQYF. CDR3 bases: TGTGCCAGCATCCTCGGGGCTAGCGGGGGGGCCAGGGAGACCCAGTACTTC.